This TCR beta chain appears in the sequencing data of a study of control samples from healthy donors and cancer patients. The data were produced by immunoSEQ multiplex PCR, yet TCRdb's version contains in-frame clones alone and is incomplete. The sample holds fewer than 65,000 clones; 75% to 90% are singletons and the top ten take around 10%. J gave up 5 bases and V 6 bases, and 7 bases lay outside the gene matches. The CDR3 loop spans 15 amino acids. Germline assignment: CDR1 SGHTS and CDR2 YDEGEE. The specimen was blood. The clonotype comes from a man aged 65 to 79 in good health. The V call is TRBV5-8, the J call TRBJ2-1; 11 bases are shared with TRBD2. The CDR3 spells CASTLGLAGHNEQFF. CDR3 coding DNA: TGTGCCAGCACCCTTGGACTAGCGGGCCACAATGAGCAGTTCTTC.